This is a list of T cell receptor beta chains from one sample in a study of blood T cell repertoires in COVID-19. Here immunoSEQ multiplex PCR was the method, and the copy in TCRdb shows in-frame clones only, minus some. The table lists 250,000 to 350,000 clones, around 88% of them singletons. The sequencing sample was made of peripheral blood. The receptors here all came from a young man with acute or convalescent COVID-19. Both conserved end residues are part of each CDR3. The D gene is left open where the match is weak. The listing skips clone size in some rows; elsewhere it reads once, few, many or a size class.

d_call: -; v_call: TRBV6-1; clone_size: once; j_call: TRBJ1-1; cdr3_aa: CASSEAGGGEAFF; cdr3_nt: TGTGCCAGCAGTGAAGCTGGGGGCGGGGAAGCTTTCTTT
d_call: TRBD1; v_call: TRBV5-1; clone_size: -; j_call: TRBJ1-1; cdr3_aa: CASSGGTGGWGNTEAFF; cdr3_nt: TGCGCCAGCAGCGGAGGAACAGGGGGCTGGGGAAACACTGAAGCTTTCTTT
d_call: -; v_call: TRBV5-1; clone_size: -; j_call: TRBJ2-7; cdr3_aa: CASSLASGTPYEQYF; cdr3_nt: TGCGCCAGCAGCTTGGCCTCGGGGACACCCTACGAGCAGTACTTC
d_call: TRBD2; v_call: TRBV7-8; clone_size: -; j_call: TRBJ2-7; cdr3_aa: CASSRYRTSGGHEQYF; cdr3_nt: TGTGCCAGCAGCCGATACCGGACTAGCGGGGGCCACGAGCAGTACTTC
d_call: TRBD1; v_call: TRBV28; clone_size: -; j_call: TRBJ1-1; cdr3_aa: CASSLDRVSTEAFF; cdr3_nt: TGTGCCAGCAGTTTGGACAGGGTATCCACTGAAGCTTTCTTT
d_call: TRBD1; v_call: TRBV28; clone_size: few; j_call: TRBJ1-5; cdr3_aa: CASRTLGTGNQPQHF; cdr3_nt: TGTGCCAGCAGGACCTTAGGGACAGGGAATCAGCCCCAGCATTTT
d_call: -; v_call: TRBV19; clone_size: few; j_call: TRBJ1-4; cdr3_aa: CATQGGIYEKLFF; cdr3_nt: TGTGCCACTCAGGGAGGTATTTATGAAAAACTGTTTTTT
d_call: TRBD1; v_call: TRBV2; clone_size: -; j_call: TRBJ1-5; cdr3_aa: CASRRQGSYGNQPQHF; cdr3_nt: TGTGCCAGCAGGAGACAGGGTAGTTATGGCAATCAGCCCCAGCATTTT
d_call: TRBD1; v_call: TRBV30; clone_size: -; j_call: TRBJ1-1; cdr3_aa: CAWSARGPEAFF; cdr3_nt: TGTGCCTGGAGTGCGAGGGGGCCTGAAGCTTTCTTT
d_call: -; v_call: TRBV7-7; clone_size: -; j_call: TRBJ2-3; cdr3_aa: CASSFLSVLLDTQYF; cdr3_nt: TGTGCTAGCAGCTTTTTGAGCGTCCTCCTCGATACGCAGTATTTT
d_call: -; v_call: TRBV25-1; clone_size: -; j_call: TRBJ1-3; cdr3_aa: CASQRDSGNTIYF; cdr3_nt: TGTGCCAGCCAGAGGGACTCTGGAAACACCATATATTTT
d_call: -; v_call: TRBV7-2; clone_size: -; j_call: TRBJ1-1; cdr3_aa: CASSRLQLNTEAFF; cdr3_nt: TGTGCCAGCAGCAGACTACAGCTGAACACTGAAGCTTTCTTT
d_call: -; v_call: TRBV28; clone_size: -; j_call: TRBJ2-3; cdr3_aa: CASRPQTLGTQYF; cdr3_nt: TGTGCCAGCAGACCCCAGACCCTAGGTACGCAGTATTTT
d_call: TRBD1; v_call: TRBV28; clone_size: -; j_call: TRBJ1-1; cdr3_aa: CASSFPRGSLGTEAFF; cdr3_nt: TGTGCCAGCAGTTTCCCCAGGGGGTCCTTGGGGACTGAAGCTTTCTTT
d_call: -; v_call: TRBV2; clone_size: -; j_call: TRBJ1-5; cdr3_aa: CAITDSPNQPQHF; cdr3_nt: TGTGCCATTACCGACAGTCCTAATCAGCCCCAGCATTTT
d_call: -; v_call: TRBV6-6; clone_size: -; j_call: TRBJ1-3; cdr3_aa: CASRHGQSGNTIYF; cdr3_nt: TGTGCCAGCAGACACGGACAGTCTGGAAACACCATATATTTT
d_call: -; v_call: TRBV7-9; clone_size: -; j_call: TRBJ1-4; cdr3_aa: CASSRTVNNEKLFF; cdr3_nt: TGTGCCAGCAGCCGGACAGTTAATAATGAAAAACTGTTTTTT
d_call: -; v_call: TRBV19; clone_size: once; j_call: TRBJ1-4; cdr3_aa: CASSIPGVGKLFF; cdr3_nt: TGTGCCAGTAGTATTCCCGGGGTTGGAAAACTGTTTTTT
d_call: -; v_call: TRBV10-3; clone_size: -; j_call: TRBJ1-1; cdr3_aa: CAISERGEAFF; cdr3_nt: TGTGCCATCAGTGAGCGGGGGGAAGCTTTCTTT
d_call: -; v_call: TRBV30; clone_size: -; j_call: TRBJ2-3; cdr3_aa: CAWSVARVSDTQYF; cdr3_nt: TGTGCCTGGAGTGTGGCCAGGGTATCAGATACGCAGTATTTT
d_call: -; v_call: TRBV6-4; clone_size: -; j_call: TRBJ2-7; cdr3_aa: CASSDSVYSRQQYF; cdr3_nt: TGTGCCAGCAGTGACTCAGTGTACAGTCGTCAGCAGTACTTC
d_call: TRBD1; v_call: TRBV10-3; clone_size: -; j_call: TRBJ1-6; cdr3_aa: CATTGQGSSYNSPLHF; cdr3_nt: TGTGCCACCACAGGACAGGGGAGCTCCTATAATTCACCCCTCCACTTT
d_call: TRBD1; v_call: TRBV4-1; clone_size: -; j_call: TRBJ1-5; cdr3_aa: CASSQDPGGIQPQHF; cdr3_nt: TGCGCCAGCAGCCAAGACCCAGGGGGGATTCAGCCCCAGCATTTT
d_call: -; v_call: TRBV5-1; clone_size: -; j_call: TRBJ1-4; cdr3_aa: CASSDVDLNEKLFF; cdr3_nt: TGCGCCAGCAGCGATGTAGACTTAAATGAAAAACTGTTTTTT
d_call: -; v_call: TRBV7-3; clone_size: -; j_call: TRBJ2-1; cdr3_aa: CASTFGDSRGNEQFF; cdr3_nt: TGTGCCAGCACCTTTGGGGATTCCAGGGGCAATGAGCAGTTCTTC
d_call: -; v_call: TRBV29-1; clone_size: -; j_call: TRBJ1-5; cdr3_aa: CSVQDGGRGRNQPQHF; cdr3_nt: TGCAGCGTCCAAGACGGGGGGCGGGGCCGCAATCAGCCCCAGCATTTT
d_call: TRBD2; v_call: TRBV12-3/TRBV12-4; clone_size: -; j_call: TRBJ2-1; cdr3_aa: CASSFGRGDEQFF; cdr3_nt: TGTGCCAGCAGTTTCGGGAGGGGGGATGAGCAGTTCTTC
d_call: TRBD2; v_call: TRBV11-3; clone_size: -; j_call: TRBJ2-1; cdr3_aa: CASSTPSGDNEQFF; cdr3_nt: TGTGCCAGCAGCACGCCAAGCGGGGACAATGAGCAGTTCTTC
d_call: -; v_call: TRBV6-1; clone_size: -; j_call: TRBJ1-5; cdr3_aa: CASSEYWGSDQPQHF; cdr3_nt: TGTGCCAGCAGTGAATATTGGGGTAGCGATCAGCCCCAGCATTTT
d_call: TRBD2; v_call: TRBV7-6; clone_size: -; j_call: TRBJ2-2; cdr3_aa: CASSLSSGGLNTGELFF; cdr3_nt: TGTGCCAGCAGCTTATCTAGCGGAGGCTTAAACACCGGGGAGCTGTTTTTT
d_call: TRBD2; v_call: TRBV5-1; clone_size: -; j_call: TRBJ2-3; cdr3_aa: CASGRGLAGADTQYF; cdr3_nt: TGCGCCAGCGGCAGAGGACTAGCGGGAGCAGATACGCAGTATTTT
d_call: -; v_call: TRBV30; clone_size: -; j_call: TRBJ1-1; cdr3_aa: CAWKRAVEWTEAFF; cdr3_nt: TGTGCCTGGAAGAGGGCAGTAGAATGGACTGAAGCTTTCTTT
d_call: -; v_call: TRBV30; clone_size: -; j_call: TRBJ2-3; cdr3_aa: CAWRGSSYTQYF; cdr3_nt: TGTGCCTGGCGGGGGAGTTCGTATACGCAGTATTTT
d_call: TRBD2; v_call: TRBV5-1; clone_size: -; j_call: TRBJ2-1; cdr3_aa: CASSSGTSGYNEQFF; cdr3_nt: TGCGCCAGCAGCTCCGGGACTAGCGGATACAATGAGCAGTTCTTC
d_call: TRBD1; v_call: TRBV9; clone_size: -; j_call: TRBJ2-1; cdr3_aa: CASSISSGTGLNEQFF; cdr3_nt: TGTGCCAGCAGCATCTCTTCCGGGACAGGGTTGAATGAGCAGTTCTTC
d_call: -; v_call: TRBV3-1/TRBV3-2; clone_size: -; j_call: TRBJ1-3; cdr3_aa: CASSPMRGNTIYF; cdr3_nt: TGTGCCAGCAGCCCCATGCGTGGAAACACCATATATTTT
d_call: -; v_call: TRBV7-2; clone_size: -; j_call: TRBJ1-2; cdr3_aa: CASSIGRGGYTF; cdr3_nt: TGTGCCAGCAGCATAGGGCGGGGTGGCTACACCTTC
d_call: -; v_call: TRBV19; clone_size: -; j_call: TRBJ2-5; cdr3_aa: CASIEEGLSYF; cdr3_nt: TGTGCCAGTATCGAGGAAGGACTATCGTACTTC
d_call: -; v_call: TRBV3-1/TRBV3-2; clone_size: -; j_call: TRBJ2-3; cdr3_aa: CASSANPPQGTDTQYF; cdr3_nt: TGTGCCAGCAGCGCCAACCCCCCACAAGGCACAGATACGCAGTATTTT
d_call: -; v_call: TRBV30; clone_size: -; j_call: TRBJ2-3; cdr3_aa: CAWETWGETWGTQYF; cdr3_nt: TGTGCCTGGGAGACCTGGGGAGAGACCTGGGGTACGCAGTATTTT